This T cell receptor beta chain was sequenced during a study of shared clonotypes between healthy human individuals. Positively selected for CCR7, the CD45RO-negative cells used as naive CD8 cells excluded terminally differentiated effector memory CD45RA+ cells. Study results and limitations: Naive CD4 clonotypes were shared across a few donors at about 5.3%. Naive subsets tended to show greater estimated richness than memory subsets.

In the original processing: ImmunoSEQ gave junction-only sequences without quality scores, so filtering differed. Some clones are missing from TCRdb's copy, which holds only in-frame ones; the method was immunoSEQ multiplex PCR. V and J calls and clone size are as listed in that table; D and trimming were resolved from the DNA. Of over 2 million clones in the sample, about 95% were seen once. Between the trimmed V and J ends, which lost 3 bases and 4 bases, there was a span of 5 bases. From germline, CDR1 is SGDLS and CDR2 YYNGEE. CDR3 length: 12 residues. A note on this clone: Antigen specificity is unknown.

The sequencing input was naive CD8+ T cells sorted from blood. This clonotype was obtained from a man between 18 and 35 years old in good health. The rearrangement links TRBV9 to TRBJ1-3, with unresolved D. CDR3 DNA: TGTGCCAGCAGCGGAGAGGGAAACACCATATATTTT. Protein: CASSGEGNTIYF.